This T cell receptor beta chain originates from a study of blood T cell repertoires in COVID-19. Study in general: From T cells, B-cell-depleted T cells, or PBMCs came the material, which was cDNA or gDNA.

CDR1 is MNHEY, CDR2 SVGAGI, per germline. The CDR3 runs 14 residues. V dropped 5 bases and J dropped 5 bases, with 15 bases sitting between them. Methods used by the authors: For nucleated cells, counts were estimated from reference gene primer amplification. Assay: immunoSEQ multiplex PCR; the TCRdb copy retains only in-frame clones and omits some. That table gives V, J and clone size, and the DNA gave D and trimming. The sample includes 150,000 to 200,000 clones, 84% of them seen just once. The chain links TRBV6-5 to TRBJ1-1; D unclear. The sequence was obtained from a human donor in a cohort sampled during active COVID-19. Material for sequencing was peripheral blood. DNA of the CDR3: TGTGCCAGCAGTAGTACGGGAGCGGAGACTGAAGCTTTCTTT. Translated: CASSSTGAETEAFF.